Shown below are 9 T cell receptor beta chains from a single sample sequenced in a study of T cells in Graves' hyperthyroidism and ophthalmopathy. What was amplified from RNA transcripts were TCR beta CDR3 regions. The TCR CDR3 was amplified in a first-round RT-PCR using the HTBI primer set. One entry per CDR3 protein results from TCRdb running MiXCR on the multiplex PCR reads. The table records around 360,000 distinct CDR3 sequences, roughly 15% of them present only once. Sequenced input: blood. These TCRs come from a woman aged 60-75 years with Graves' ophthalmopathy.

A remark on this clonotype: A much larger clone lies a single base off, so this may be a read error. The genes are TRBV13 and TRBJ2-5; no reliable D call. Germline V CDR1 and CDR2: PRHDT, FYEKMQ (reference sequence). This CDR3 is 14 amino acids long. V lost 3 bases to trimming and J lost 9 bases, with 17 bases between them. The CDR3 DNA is TGTGCCAGCAGCTTCCTCATAGGTCCAATGGCCCAGTACTTC. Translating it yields CASSFLIGPMAQYF.

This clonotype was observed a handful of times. The CDR3 nucleotides are TGCGCCAGCAGTGGAGGACAGGGGCGTATCTACGAGCAGTACTTC. Translating gives CASSGGQGRIYEQYF. V and J are TRBV10-2 and TRBJ2-7; 9 bases agree with TRBD1. The trim removed 4 bases at V and 3 bases at J, leaving 7 bases unmatched. The CDR3 extends over 15 amino acids. Germline assignment: CDR1 WSHSY and CDR2 SAAADI.

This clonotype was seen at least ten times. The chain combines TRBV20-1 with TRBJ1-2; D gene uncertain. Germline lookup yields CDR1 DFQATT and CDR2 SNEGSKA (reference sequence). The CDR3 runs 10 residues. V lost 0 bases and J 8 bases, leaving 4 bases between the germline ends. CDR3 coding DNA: TGCAGTGCTAGAGACTGGGGCTACACCTTC. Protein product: CSARDWGYTF.

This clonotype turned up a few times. In DNA form, the CDR3 reads TGTGCCAGCAGGATGACAGGGGGCCTTAATGAAAAACTGTTTTTT. It translates to CASRMTGGLNEKLFF. The chain is built from TRBV28 and TRBJ1-4; 10 bases are a match to TRBD1. Trimming cost V 6 bases and J 4 bases; bases outside gene matches: 5. The CDR3 runs 15 residues. In germline, CDR1 is MDHEN, CDR2 SYDVKM.

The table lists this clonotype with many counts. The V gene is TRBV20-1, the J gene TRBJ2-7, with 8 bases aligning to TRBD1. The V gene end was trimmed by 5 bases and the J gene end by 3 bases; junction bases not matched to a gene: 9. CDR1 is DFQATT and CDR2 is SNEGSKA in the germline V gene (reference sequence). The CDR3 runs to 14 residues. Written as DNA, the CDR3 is TGCAGTGCTTTACCGGACAGGGTCCGCTACGAGCAGTACTTC. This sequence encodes CSALPDRVRYEQYF.

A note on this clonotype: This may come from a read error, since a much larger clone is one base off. The CDR3 sequence: CASSLQGHSGANVLTF. The CDR3 DNA reads TGTGCCAGCAGCTTGCAAGGCCACTCTGGGGCCAACGTCCTGACTTTC. The chain employs TRBV5-1 and TRBJ2-6; no reliable D call. The CDR3 extends over 16 amino acids. Germline CDR1 reads SGHRS; CDR2 reads YFSETQ.

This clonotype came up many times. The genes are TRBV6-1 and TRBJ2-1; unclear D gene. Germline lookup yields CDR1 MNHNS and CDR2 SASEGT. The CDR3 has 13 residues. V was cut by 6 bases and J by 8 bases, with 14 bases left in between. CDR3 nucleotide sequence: TGTGCCAGCAGCAGCTTGGGTGGGGATGAGCAGTTCTTC. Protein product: CASSSLGGDEQFF.

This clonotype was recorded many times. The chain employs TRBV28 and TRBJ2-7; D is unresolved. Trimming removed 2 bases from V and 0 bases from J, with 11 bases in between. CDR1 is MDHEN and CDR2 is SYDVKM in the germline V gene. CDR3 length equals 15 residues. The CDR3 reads CASSLRGGFSYEQYF. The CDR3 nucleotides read TGTGCCAGCAGTTTAAGAGGCGGTTTCTCCTACGAGCAGTACTTC. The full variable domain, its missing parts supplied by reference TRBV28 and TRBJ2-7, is DVKVTQSSRYLVKRTGEKVFLECVQDMDHENMFWYRQDPGLGLRLIYFSYDVKMKEKGDIPEGYSVSREKKERFSLILESASTNQTSMYLCASSLRGGFSYEQYFGPGTRLTVT.

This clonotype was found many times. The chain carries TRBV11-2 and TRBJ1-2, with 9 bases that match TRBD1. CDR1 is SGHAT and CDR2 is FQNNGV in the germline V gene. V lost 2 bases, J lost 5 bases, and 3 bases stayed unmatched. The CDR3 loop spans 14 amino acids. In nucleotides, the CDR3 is TGTGCCAGCAGCTTAACAGGGGGCGAGTATGGCTACACCTTC. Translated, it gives CASSLTGGEYGYTF.